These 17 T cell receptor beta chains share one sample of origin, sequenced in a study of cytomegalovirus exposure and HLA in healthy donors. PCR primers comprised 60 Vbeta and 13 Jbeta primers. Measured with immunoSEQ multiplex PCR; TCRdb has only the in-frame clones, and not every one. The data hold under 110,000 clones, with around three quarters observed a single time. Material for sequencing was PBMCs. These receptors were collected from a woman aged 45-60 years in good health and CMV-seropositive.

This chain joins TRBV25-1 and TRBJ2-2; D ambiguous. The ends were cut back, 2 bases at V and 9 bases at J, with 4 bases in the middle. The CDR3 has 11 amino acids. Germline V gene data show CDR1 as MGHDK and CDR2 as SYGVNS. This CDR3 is CASSEGRELFF. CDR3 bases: TGTGCCAGCAGTGAAGGCCGGGAGCTGTTTTTT.

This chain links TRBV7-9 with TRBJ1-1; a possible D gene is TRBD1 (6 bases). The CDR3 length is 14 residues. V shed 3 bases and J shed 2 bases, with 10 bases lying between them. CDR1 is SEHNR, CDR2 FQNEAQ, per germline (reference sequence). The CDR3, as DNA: TGTGCCAGCAGCTTTGCAGGGGACAACACTGAAGCTTTCTTT. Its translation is CASSFAGDNTEAFF.

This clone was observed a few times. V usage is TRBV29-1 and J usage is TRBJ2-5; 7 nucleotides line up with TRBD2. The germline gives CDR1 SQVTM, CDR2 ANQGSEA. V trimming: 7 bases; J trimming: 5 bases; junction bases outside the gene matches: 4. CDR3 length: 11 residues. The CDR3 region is CSGLGGETQYF. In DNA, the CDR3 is TGCAGCGGCCTGGGGGGGGAGACCCAGTACTTC.

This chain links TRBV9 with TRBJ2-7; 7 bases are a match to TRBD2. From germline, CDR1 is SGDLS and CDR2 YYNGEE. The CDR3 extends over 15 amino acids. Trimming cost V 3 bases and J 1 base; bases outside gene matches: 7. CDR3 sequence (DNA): TGTGCCAGCAGCGCGGGGACTACCCCTTCCTACGAGCAGTACTTC. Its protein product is CASSAGTTPSYEQYF.

CDR3 sequence reads: CASSPAPDRAQPQHF. The CDR3, as DNA: TGCGCCAGCAGCCCCGCCCCGGACAGGGCTCAGCCCCAGCATTTT. The V call is TRBV5-1, the J call TRBJ1-5, with TRBD1 matching over 8 bases. The CDR3 consists of 15 residues. Trimming removed 4 bases from V and 6 bases from J; junction bases left unmatched: 9. CDR1 and CDR2 from the germline V gene are SGHRS and YFSETQ.

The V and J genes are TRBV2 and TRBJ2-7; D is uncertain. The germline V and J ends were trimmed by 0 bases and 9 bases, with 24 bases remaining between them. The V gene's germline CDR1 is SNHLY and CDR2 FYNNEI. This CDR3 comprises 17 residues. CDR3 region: CASSEALQLWQVHGQYF. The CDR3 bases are TGTGCCAGCAGTGAAGCGCTTCAATTGTGGCAGGTCCATGGGCAGTACTTC.

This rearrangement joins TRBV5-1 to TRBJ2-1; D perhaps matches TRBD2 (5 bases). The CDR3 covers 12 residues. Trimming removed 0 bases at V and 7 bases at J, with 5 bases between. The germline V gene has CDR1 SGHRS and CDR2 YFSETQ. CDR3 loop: CASSLAGNEQFF. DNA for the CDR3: TGCGCCAGCAGCTTGGCGGGGAATGAGCAGTTCTTC.

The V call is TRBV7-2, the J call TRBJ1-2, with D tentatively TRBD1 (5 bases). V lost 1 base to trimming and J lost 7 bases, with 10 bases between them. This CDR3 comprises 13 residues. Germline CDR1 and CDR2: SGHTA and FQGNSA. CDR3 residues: CASSLGRVRGYTF. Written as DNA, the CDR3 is TGTGCCAGCAGCTTAGGCAGGGTACGTGGCTACACCTTC.

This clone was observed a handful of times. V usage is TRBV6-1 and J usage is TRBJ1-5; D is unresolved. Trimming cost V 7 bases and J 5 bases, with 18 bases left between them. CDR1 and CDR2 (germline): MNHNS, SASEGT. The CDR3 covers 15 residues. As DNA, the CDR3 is TGTGCCAGCATCGTGGGAGGCCGGCCTGATCAGCCCCAGCATTTT. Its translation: CASIVGGRPDQPQHF.

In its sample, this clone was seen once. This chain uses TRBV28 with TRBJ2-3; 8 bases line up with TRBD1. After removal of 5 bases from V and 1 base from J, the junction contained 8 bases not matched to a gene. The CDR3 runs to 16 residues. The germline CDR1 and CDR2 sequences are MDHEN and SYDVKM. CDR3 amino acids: CASSPSGGLGTDTQYF. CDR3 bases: TGTGCCAGCAGTCCGTCAGGGGGCTTAGGCACAGATACGCAGTATTTT.

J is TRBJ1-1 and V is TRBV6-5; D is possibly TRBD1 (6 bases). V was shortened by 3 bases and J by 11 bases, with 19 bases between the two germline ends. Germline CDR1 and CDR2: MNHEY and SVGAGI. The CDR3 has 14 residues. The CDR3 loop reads CASSYLTGTTRAFF. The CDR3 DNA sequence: TGTGCCAGCAGTTATTTGACCGGGACAACTCGGGCTTTCTTT.

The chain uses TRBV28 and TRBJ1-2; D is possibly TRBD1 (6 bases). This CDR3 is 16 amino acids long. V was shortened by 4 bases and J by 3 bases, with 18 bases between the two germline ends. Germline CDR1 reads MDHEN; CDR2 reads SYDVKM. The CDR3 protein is CASSSDRVGAHYGYTF. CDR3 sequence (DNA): TGTGCCAGCAGTTCCGATAGGGTGGGGGCTCACTATGGCTACACCTTC.

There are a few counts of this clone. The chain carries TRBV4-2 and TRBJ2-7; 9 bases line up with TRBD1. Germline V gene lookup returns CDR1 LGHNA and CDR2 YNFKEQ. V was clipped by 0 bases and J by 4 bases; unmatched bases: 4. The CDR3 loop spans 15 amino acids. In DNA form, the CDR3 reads TGTGCCAGCAGCCAAGAACAAGGGACAGGGTACGAGCAGTACTTC. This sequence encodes CASSQEQGTGYEQYF.

CDR3 DNA: TGTGCCAGCAGCGTAGGAAGGGGGCGAGCTTTCTTT. Encoded protein: CASSVGRGRAFF. The chain recombines TRBV9 with TRBJ1-1; 7 bases fit TRBD1. Per germline, CDR1 SGDLS and CDR2 YYNGEE. Losses at the gene ends were 0 bases for V and 10 bases for J; bases not matched to a gene: 3. The CDR3 is made up of 12 amino acids.

CDR3 sequence: CASSSGQGSYYGYTF. CDR3 coding DNA: TGCGCCAGCAGCTCAGGACAGGGTTCTTACTATGGCTACACCTTC. The J gene is TRBJ1-2, the V gene TRBV5-1; TRBD1 aligns across 8 bases. CDR1 and CDR2 (germline): SGHRS, YFSETQ. CDR3 length: 15 amino acids. Germline trimming cut 3 bases from V and 3 bases from J; bases unmatched to any gene: 7.

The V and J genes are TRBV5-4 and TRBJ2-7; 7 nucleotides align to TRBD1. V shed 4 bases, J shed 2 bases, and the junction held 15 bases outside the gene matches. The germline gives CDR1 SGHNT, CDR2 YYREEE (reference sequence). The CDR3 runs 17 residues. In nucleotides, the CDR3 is TGTGCCAGCAGCCCTCGATGGGACAGCAACACCCCCTACGAGCAGTACTTC. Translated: CASSPRWDSNTPYEQYF.

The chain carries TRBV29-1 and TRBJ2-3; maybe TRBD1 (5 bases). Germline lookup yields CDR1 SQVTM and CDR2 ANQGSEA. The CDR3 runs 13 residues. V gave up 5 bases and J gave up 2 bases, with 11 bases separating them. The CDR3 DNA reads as TGCAGCGTTAAGACAGACCTCACAGATACGCAGTATTTT. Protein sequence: CSVKTDLTDTQYF.